These T cell receptor beta chains were read from a single sample in a study of tumor-infiltrating lymphocytes in primary liver carcinoma. TCRdb recomputed calls from the multiplex PCR reads with MiXCR, one row per CDR3 protein. The sample includes 20,000 or so distinct CDR3 sequences, about 84% of them seen just once. The sample consisted of liver tumor tissue from sampling region 2. The receptors here all came from a woman aged 30 to 39 with primary liver carcinoma and hepatitis B virus infection. Both conserved end residues are part of each CDR3.

v_call	cdr3_aa
TRBV6-2/TRBV6-3	CATSYRDNQPRHF
TRBV19	CASRASGIQSYEQYF
TRBV11-2	CASSARDMGRKRWSNTEAFF
TRBV6-1	CASSEPLGRFGELFF
TRBV10-3	CTISESTGMLTEALF
TRBV6-5	CASRYKDSRSYGQYF
TRBV11-2	CARSARDRGRKRWSNTEAFF
TRBV11-3	CVSSLLAGGYEQLF
TRBV4-3	CANSHGAGTLTRELFF
TRBV28	CASIQRQGANYGHTF
TRBV28	CASRSSDRFRYEQYF